The 8 T cell receptor beta chains below come from one sample, sequenced in a study of cytomegalovirus exposure and HLA in healthy donors. PCR was performed using 60 Vbeta and 13 Jbeta primers. The method was immunoSEQ multiplex PCR; TCRdb's version includes in-frame clones alone and lacks a portion of them. Of 200,000 or so clones in the sample, 81% were seen once. Specimen: PBMCs. These receptors were taken from a middle-aged man in good health and CMV-seronegative.

The rearrangement joins TRBV4-3 to TRBJ1-6; D is perhaps TRBD1 (5 bases). Trimming left V 0 bases short and J 10 bases short, with 13 bases between. The germline V gene has CDR1 LGHNA and CDR2 YSLEER. This CDR3 spans 15 amino acids. CDR3 nucleotide sequence: TGCGCCAGCAGCCAAGATCCGACAGTTGAATCACCCCTCCACTTT. Amino acid sequence: CASSQDPTVESPLHF.

This chain uses TRBV15 with TRBJ2-5; tentatively, D is TRBD1 (6 bases). V lost 3 bases to trimming and J lost 4 bases, with 9 bases between them. Germline V gene lookup returns CDR1 LNHNV and CDR2 YYDKDF (reference sequence). CDR3 size: 13 residues. In DNA form, the CDR3 reads TGTGCCACCAGCAGGGGGACATTAGAGACCCAGTACTTC. This gives the protein CATSRGTLETQYF.

This clone was counted a few times. The chain combines TRBV2 with TRBJ1-6; 10 bases line up with TRBD1. This CDR3 spans 15 amino acids. Germline V CDR1 and CDR2: SNHLY, FYNNEI. V shed 4 bases, J shed 8 bases, and the junction held 5 bases outside the gene matches. CDR3 in DNA: TGTGCCAGCAGTGTAATGGACAGGGGGGATTCACCCCTCCACTTT. Its translation is CASSVMDRGDSPLHF.

The chain is built from TRBV9 and TRBJ1-6; D remains unclear. Trimming removed 5 bases from V and 3 bases from J, with 12 bases in between. The CDR3 loop spans 15 amino acids. Germline-derived CDR1 and CDR2 are SGDLS and YYNGEE. The CDR3 reads CASSPRDDYNSPLHF. In DNA, the CDR3 is TGTGCCAGCAGTCCCCGAGATGACTATAATTCACCCCTCCACTTT.

The chain combines TRBV5-1 with TRBJ1-2; D unclear. V lost 5 bases to trimming and J lost 6 bases, with 26 bases between them. Germline CDR1 and CDR2: SGHRS and YFSETQ. CDR3 length: 17 amino acids. CDR3 sequence reads: CASSQNSPKALSDGYTF. For the CDR3, the DNA is TGCGCCAGCAGTCAAAATTCTCCTAAAGCGCTGAGCGATGGCTACACCTTC.

The chain recombines TRBV7-2 with TRBJ2-3, with 7 bases lining up with TRBD2. From germline, CDR1 is SGHTA and CDR2 FQGNSA. The CDR3 sequence is 15 residues long. Germline trimming cut 2 bases from V and 0 bases from J; bases unmatched to any gene: 2. CDR3 amino acids: CASSLLAASTDTQYF. The CDR3 region has the DNA TGTGCCAGCAGCTTACTAGCGGCGAGCACAGATACGCAGTATTTT.

V and J are TRBV6-5 and TRBJ2-7; D possibly corresponds to TRBD2 (6 bases). V was clipped by 6 bases and J by 2 bases, with 8 bases between them. Germline V gene sequence: CDR1 MNHEY, CDR2 SVGAGI. The CDR3 extends over 12 amino acids. The CDR3 region has the DNA TGTGCCAGCAGCCGCGGGGCCTACGAGCAGTACTTC. Encoded protein: CASSRGAYEQYF.

The count of this clone is one. The chain links TRBV25-1 to TRBJ2-2; 10 nucleotides agree with TRBD1. V gave up 4 bases and J gave up 4 bases; unmatched junction bases: 9. Germline assignment: CDR1 MGHDK and CDR2 SYGVNS. The CDR3 sequence is 17 residues long. The CDR3 region is CASSAPGTGAFTGELFF. DNA of the CDR3: TGTGCCAGCAGTGCCCCCGGGACAGGGGCTTTCACCGGGGAGCTGTTTTTT.